These T cell receptor beta chains were read from a single sample in a study of tumor-infiltrating lymphocytes in primary liver carcinoma. TCRdb re-analysed the multiplex PCR reads in MiXCR, keeping a single row per CDR3 protein. The sample yields approximately 340,000 distinct CDR3 sequences, around 60% seen once. The material sequenced was peripheral blood. These receptors were taken from a man aged 40-49 years with primary liver carcinoma and hepatitis B virus infection. CDR3s include the opening cysteine and the closing phenylalanine or tryptophan. A D gene is named only where the DNA matches it firmly. Not all rows give a size; the values are once, few, many and, for expanded clones, a class.

j_call v_call clone_size d_call cdr3_aa cdr3_nt
TRBJ2-3 TRBV6-1 few - CASAERGTDTQYF TGTGCCAGCGCTGAGAGGGGCACAGATACGCAGTATTTT
TRBJ2-2 TRBV11-2 - - CDSSLVGLNTGKLFF TGTGACAGCAGCTTAGTTGGCCTAAACACCGGGAAGCTGTTTTTT
TRBJ2-1 TRBV6-1 - - CASTKTDGGTYNEQLF TGTGCCAGCACCAAGACGGACGGCGGCACCTACAATGAGCAGTTATTC
TRBJ2-7 TRBV12-3/TRBV12-4 - TRBD2 CASSFGGVGEQYF TGTGCCAGCAGTTTTGGGGGGGTCGGCGAGCAGTACTTC
TRBJ2-7 TRBV11-2 many - CASSFSGASYEQYF TGTGCCAGCAGCTTTTCTGGGGCGTCCTACGAGCAGTACTTC
TRBJ2-2 TRBV11-2 - TRBD1 CASRKLVQGASIGELFF TGTGCCAGCAGGAAGTTGGTACAGGGGGCGAGCATCGGGGAGCTGTTTTTT
TRBJ1-2 TRBV5-1 - - CASSSETVPYYGYTF TGCGCCAGCAGCTCGGAGACCGTGCCCTACTATGGCTACACCTTC
TRBJ2-7 TRBV6-6 many - CASSARPGRDLPEQYF TGTGCCAGCAGCGCACGACCCGGACGAGACCTACCCGAGCAGTACTTC
TRBJ2-6 TRBV5-6 - - CPSSFGISGANVLTF TGTCCCAGCAGCTTCGGAATATCTGGGGCCAACGTCCTGACTTTC
TRBJ2-5 TRBV6-2/TRBV6-3 many TRBD2 CASSPSGLAGETQYF TGTGCCAGCAGTCCCTCAGGACTAGCCGGAGAGACCCAGTACTTC
TRBJ1-1 TRBV11-2 - - CASSNTVTEASF TGTGCCAGCAGCAACACTGTCACTGAAGCTTCCTTT
TRBJ2-5 TRBV12-3/TRBV12-4 few TRBD2 CASSLVGAGETQYF TGTGCCAGCAGTTTAGTGGGAGCGGGGGAGACCCAGTACTTC
TRBJ1-2 TRBV6-1 few - CASSEKGRAPPVYGYTF TGTGCCAGCAGTGAAAAGGGGAGGGCCCCCCCTGTCTATGGCTACACCTTC
TRBJ1-6 TRBV6-6 - - CASSYLVGRGENSPLHF TGTGCCAGCAGTTACTTGGTAGGCAGGGGAGAAAATTCACCCCTCCACTTT
TRBJ1-1 TRBV12-3/TRBV12-4 many - CASSHSDGAFF TGTGCCAGCAGCCACTCTGACGGGGCTTTCTTT
TRBJ2-1 TRBV11-2 - - CASSSPGVEYNEQFF TGTGCCAGCAGCTCCCCCGGGGTAGAATACAATGAGCAGTTCTTC
TRBJ2-7 TRBV11-2 many - CASSLTESRRTYEQYF TGTGCCAGCAGCTTAACCGAGAGCAGGAGAACCTACGAGCAGTACTTC
TRBJ2-1 TRBV28 few TRBD1 CASSPRQGLGNEQFF TGTGCCAGCAGTCCTCGACAGGGGTTGGGGAATGAGCAGTTCTTC
TRBJ2-3 TRBV12-3/TRBV12-4 - TRBD2 CANSPLREGNTQYF TGTGCCAACAGCCCCCTGCGGGAGGGGAATACGCAGTATTTT